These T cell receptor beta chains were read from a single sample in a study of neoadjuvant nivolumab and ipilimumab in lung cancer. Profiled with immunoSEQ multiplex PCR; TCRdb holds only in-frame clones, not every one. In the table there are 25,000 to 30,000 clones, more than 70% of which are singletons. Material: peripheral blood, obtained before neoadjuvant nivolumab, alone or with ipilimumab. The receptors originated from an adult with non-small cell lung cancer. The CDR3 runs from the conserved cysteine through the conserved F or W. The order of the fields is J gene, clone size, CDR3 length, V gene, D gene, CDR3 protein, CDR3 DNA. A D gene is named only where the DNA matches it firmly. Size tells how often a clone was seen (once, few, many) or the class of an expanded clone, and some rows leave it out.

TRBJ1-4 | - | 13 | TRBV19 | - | CASKQDSNEKLFF | TGTGCCAGTAAACAGGACAGTAATGAAAAACTGTTTTTT
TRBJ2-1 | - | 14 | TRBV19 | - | CASSADTAYNEQFF | TGTGCCAGTAGTGCCGACACGGCCTACAATGAGCAGTTCTTC
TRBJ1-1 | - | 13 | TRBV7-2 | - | CASSLAGRTEAFF | TGTGCCAGCAGCTTAGCGGGAAGAACTGAAGCTTTCTTT
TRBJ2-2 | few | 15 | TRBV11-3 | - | CASSSLTGNPGELFF | TGTGCCAGCAGCTCGCTTACAGGGAATCCCGGGGAGCTGTTTTTT
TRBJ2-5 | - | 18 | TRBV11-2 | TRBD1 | CASSPRSRRTGGIETQYF | TGTGCCAGCAGCCCGCGAAGTCGGAGAACAGGGGGGATAGAGACCCAGTACTTC
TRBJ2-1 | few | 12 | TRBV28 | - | CASSRVSNEQFF | TGTGCCAGCAGCCGAGTGAGCAATGAGCAGTTCTTC
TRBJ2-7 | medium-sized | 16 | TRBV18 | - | CASSPPSSRQSGEQYF | TGTGCCAGCTCACCACCGAGCTCCAGACAGAGTGGCGAGCAGTACTTC
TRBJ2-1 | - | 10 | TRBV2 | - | CASRRVGQFF | TGTGCCAGCAGACGGGTGGGGCAGTTCTTC
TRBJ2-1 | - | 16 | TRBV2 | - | CASSEYGAKRRDEQFF | TGTGCCAGCAGTGAATATGGGGCTAAGAGGAGGGATGAGCAGTTCTTC
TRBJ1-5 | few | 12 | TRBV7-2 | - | CASSFPGQPQHF | TGTGCCAGCAGCTTCCCCGGCCAGCCCCAGCATTTT
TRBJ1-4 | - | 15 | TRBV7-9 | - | CASSAQGNFNEKLFF | TGTGCCAGCAGCGCCCAGGGAAACTTTAATGAAAAACTGTTTTTT
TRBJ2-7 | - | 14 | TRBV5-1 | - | CASSLVRGSYEQYF | TGCGCCAGCAGCTTGGTTCGGGGCTCCTACGAGCAGTACTTC
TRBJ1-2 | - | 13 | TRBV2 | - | CASSLSGDYGYTF | TGTGCCAGCAGCCTGTCAGGGGACTATGGCTACACCTTC
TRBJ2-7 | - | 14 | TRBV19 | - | CASSIGVVSYEQYF | TGTGCCAGTAGTATAGGGGTAGTCTCCTACGAGCAGTACTTC
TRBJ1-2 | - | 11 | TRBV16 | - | CASSQSLGYTF | TGTGCCAGCAGCCAATCCCTTGGCTACACCTTC
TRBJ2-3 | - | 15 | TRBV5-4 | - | CASSLKSGGTDTQYF | TGTGCCAGCAGCTTGAAGTCAGGGGGCACAGATACGCAGTATTTT
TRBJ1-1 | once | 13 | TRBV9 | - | CASSAPGVTEAFF | TGTGCCAGCAGCGCCCCAGGGGTCACTGAAGCTTTCTTT
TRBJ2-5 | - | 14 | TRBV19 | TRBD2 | CASTLGGGQETQYF | TGTGCCAGTACCCTCGGCGGGGGCCAAGAGACCCAGTACTTC
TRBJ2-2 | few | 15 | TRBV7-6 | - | CASTLLSQGSGELFF | TGTGCCAGCACCTTATTAAGCCAGGGTTCCGGGGAGCTGTTTTTT
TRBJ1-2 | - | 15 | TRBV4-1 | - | CASSQDLTVNYGYTF | TGCGCCAGCAGCCAAGATCTGACAGTCAACTATGGCTACACCTTC
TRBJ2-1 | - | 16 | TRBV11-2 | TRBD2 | CVSSFSGGGSYNEQFF | TGTGTCAGCAGCTTTTCCGGGGGGGGGTCCTACAATGAGCAGTTCTTC
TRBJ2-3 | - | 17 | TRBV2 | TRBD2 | CASNPLGSGANRDTQYF | TGTGCCAGCAATCCTTTGGGTAGCGGGGCTAATAGAGATACGCAGTATTTT
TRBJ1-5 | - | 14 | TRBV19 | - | CASTPTELNQPQHF | TGTGCCAGTACCCCGACAGAGCTTAATCAGCCCCAGCATTTT
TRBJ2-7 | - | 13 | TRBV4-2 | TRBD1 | CASSADRGGEQYF | TGTGCCAGCAGCGCAGACAGGGGCGGCGAGCAGTACTTC
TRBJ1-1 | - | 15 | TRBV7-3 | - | CASSPMRRENTEAFF | TGTGCCAGCAGCCCTATGAGACGGGAGAACACTGAAGCTTTCTTT
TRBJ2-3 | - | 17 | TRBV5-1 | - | CASSLGILAGRTDTQYF | TGCGCCAGCAGCTTGGGTATTCTGGCAGGGCGCACAGATACGCAGTATTTT
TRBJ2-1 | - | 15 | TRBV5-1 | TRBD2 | CASSMTSGRYNEQFF | TGCGCCAGCAGCATGACTAGCGGGAGATACAATGAGCAGTTCTTC
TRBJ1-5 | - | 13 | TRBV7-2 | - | CASSVRVHQPQHF | TGTGCCAGCAGCGTCAGGGTGCATCAGCCCCAGCATTTT
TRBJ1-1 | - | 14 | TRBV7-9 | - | CASSYQAGGAEAFF | TGTGCCAGCAGCTACCAGGCCGGGGGGGCTGAAGCTTTCTTT
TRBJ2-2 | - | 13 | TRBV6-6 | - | CAGSGENTGELFF | TGTGCCGGATCGGGCGAGAACACCGGGGAGCTGTTTTTT
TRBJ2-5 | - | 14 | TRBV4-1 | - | CASSQEGGAETQYF | TGCGCCAGCAGCCAAGAAGGGGGGGCAGAGACCCAGTACTTC
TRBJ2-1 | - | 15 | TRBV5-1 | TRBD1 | CASSTTGGSYNEQFF | TGCGCCAGCAGCACGACAGGGGGCTCCTACAATGAGCAGTTCTTC
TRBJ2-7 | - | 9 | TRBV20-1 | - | CSASDEQYF | TGCAGTGCTAGTGACGAGCAGTACTTC
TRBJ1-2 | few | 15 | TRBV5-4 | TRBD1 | CASSSGQGEGYGYTF | TGTGCCAGCAGTTCCGGACAGGGGGAAGGGTATGGCTACACCTTC
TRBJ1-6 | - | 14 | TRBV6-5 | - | CASSYRVNGSPLHF | TGTGCCAGCAGTTACAGGGTGAACGGCTCACCCCTCCACTTT
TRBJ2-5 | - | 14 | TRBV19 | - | CASSRQLRVGTQYF | TGTGCCAGTAGCCGACAGCTACGGGTCGGGACCCAGTACTTC
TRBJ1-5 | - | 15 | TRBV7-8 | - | CASNDMGRADQPQHF | TGTGCCAGCAATGACATGGGCAGGGCGGATCAGCCCCAGCATTTT
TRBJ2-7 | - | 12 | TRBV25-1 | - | CASSESSTWQYF | TGTGCCAGCAGTGAATCTAGCACTTGGCAGTACTTC
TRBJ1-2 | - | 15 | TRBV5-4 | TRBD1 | CASSGTQGANYGYTF | TGTGCCAGCAGCGGGACCCAGGGGGCGAACTATGGCTACACCTTC
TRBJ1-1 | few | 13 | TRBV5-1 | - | CASSQDLNTEAFF | TGCGCCAGCAGCCAAGATTTGAACACTGAAGCTTTCTTT
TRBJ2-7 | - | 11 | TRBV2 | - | CASSEIYEQYF | TGTGCCAGCAGTGAAATTTACGAGCAGTACTTC
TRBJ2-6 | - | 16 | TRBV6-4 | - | CASSAGGPTEANVLTF | TGTGCCAGCAGTGCGGGGGGCCCCACAGAGGCCAACGTCCTGACTTTC
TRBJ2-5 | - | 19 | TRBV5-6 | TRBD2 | CASSSSRLAGGPGQETQYF | TGTGCCAGCAGCTCCTCCAGACTAGCGGGGGGGCCTGGCCAAGAGACCCAGTACTTC
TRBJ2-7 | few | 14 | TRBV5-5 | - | CASSMTGSGQEQYF | TGTGCCAGCAGCATGACAGGTTCTGGGCAAGAGCAGTACTTC
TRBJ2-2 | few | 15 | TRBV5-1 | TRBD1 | CASSTGTGRDGELFF | TGCGCCAGCAGCACCGGGACAGGGAGAGACGGGGAGCTGTTTTTT
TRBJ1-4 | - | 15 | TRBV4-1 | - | CASSQGVGGSEKLFF | TGCGCCAGCAGCCAAGGGGTGGGGGGAAGTGAAAAACTGTTTTTT
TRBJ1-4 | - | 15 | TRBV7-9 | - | CASIDENRDTEKLFF | TGTGCCAGCATCGACGAAAACCGGGACACTGAAAAACTGTTTTTT
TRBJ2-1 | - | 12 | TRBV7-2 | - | CASSLEWKGQFF | TGTGCCAGCAGCTTAGAGTGGAAAGGACAGTTCTTC
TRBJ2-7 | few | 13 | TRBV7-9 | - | CASTLSGSYEQYF | TGTGCCAGCACCTTGTCGGGCTCCTACGAGCAGTACTTC
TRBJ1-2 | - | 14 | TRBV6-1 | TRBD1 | CASRRDRGTYGYTF | TGTGCCAGCAGAAGGGACAGGGGGACCTATGGCTACACCTTC
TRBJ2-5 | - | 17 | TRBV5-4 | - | CASGGAAHGSKQETQYF | TGTGCCAGTGGGGGGGCGGCCCACGGGTCCAAGCAAGAGACCCAGTACTTC
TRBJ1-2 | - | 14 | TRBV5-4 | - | CASRLGLEGYGYTF | TGTGCCAGCAGACTCGGGTTAGAGGGCTATGGCTACACCTTC
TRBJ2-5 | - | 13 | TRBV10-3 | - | CAISVEGEETQYF | TGTGCCATCAGTGTGGAAGGGGAAGAGACCCAGTACTTC
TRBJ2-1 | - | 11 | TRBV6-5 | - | CATILGNEQFF | TGTGCCACCATTTTGGGGAATGAGCAGTTCTTC
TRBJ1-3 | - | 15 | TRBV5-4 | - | CASRPPQGAGNTIYF | TGTGCCAGCAGACCGCCCCAGGGCGCTGGAAACACCATATATTTT
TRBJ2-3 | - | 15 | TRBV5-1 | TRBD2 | CASSKGLAETDTQYF | TGCGCCAGCAGTAAGGGACTAGCGGAAACAGATACGCAGTATTTT
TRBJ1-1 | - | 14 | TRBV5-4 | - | CASSLAGRNTEAFF | TGTGCCAGCAGCTTGGCCGGTAGGAACACTGAAGCTTTCTTT
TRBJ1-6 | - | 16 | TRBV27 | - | CASSLVQASYNSPLHF | TGTGCCAGCAGTTTAGTACAGGCCAGCTATAATTCACCCCTCCACTTT